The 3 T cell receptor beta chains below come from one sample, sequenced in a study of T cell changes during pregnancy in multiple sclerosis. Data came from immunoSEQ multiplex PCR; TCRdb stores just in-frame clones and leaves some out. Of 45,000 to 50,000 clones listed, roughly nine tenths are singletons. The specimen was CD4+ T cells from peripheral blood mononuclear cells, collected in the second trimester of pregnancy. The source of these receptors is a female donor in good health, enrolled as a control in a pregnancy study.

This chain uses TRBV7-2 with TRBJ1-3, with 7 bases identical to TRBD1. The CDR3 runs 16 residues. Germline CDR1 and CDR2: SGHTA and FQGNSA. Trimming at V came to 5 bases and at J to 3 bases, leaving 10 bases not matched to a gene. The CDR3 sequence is CASSPLQGRFGNTIYF. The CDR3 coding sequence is TGTGCCAGCAGCCCTTTACAGGGGAGGTTTGGAAACACCATATATTTT.

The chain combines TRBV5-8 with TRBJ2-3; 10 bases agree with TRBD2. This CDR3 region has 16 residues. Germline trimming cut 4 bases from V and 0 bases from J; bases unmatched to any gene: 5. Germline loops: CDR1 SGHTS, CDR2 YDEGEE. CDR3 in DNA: TGTGCCAGCAGCCCTGGGACTAGCGAGAGCACAGATACGCAGTATTTT. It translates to CASSPGTSESTDTQYF.

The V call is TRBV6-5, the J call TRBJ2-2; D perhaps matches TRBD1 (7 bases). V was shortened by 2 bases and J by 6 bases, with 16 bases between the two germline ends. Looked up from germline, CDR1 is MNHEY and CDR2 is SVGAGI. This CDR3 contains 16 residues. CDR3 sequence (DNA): TGTGCCAGCAGTTACAGCGGCAGGGGGGATCCCGGGGAGCTGTTTTTT. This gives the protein CASSYSGRGDPGELFF.